This T cell receptor beta chain was captured by sequencing in a study of post-analysis software for immune sequencing data. Each TCR beta cDNA library carried unique molecular identifiers. TCRdb called the PCR reads again in MiXCR, with one record for every CDR3 protein. The table includes roughly 620,000 distinct CDR3 sequences, about 40% detected once. The sample consisted of blood. The TCR sequence derives from a girl between 10 and 17 years old with multiple sclerosis.

The CDR3 spells CSVSVSGVRLPYEQYF. Here the CDR3 DNA reads TGCAGTGTCTCGGTTAGCGGGGTGCGACTCCCCTACGAGCAGTACTTC. This chain joins TRBV20-1 and TRBJ2-7; 8 bases match TRBD2. V gave up 7 bases and J gave up 2 bases; unmatched junction bases: 16. Germline V gene sequence: CDR1 DFQATT, CDR2 SNEGSKA (reference sequence). This CDR3 comprises 16 residues.